A selection of T cell receptor beta chains follows, all from one sample in a study of CD8+ T cells in alopecia areata. Only in-frame clones appear in the TCRdb table, and some are missing; sequencing was by immunoSEQ multiplex PCR. The sample shows more than 150,000 clones, 50% to 70% of them seen only once. The source was CD4+ T cells sorted from blood, collected at week 0. All receptors derive from a human donor with alopecia areata. CDR3s include the opening cysteine and the closing phenylalanine or tryptophan. The D gene is left open where the match is weak. The size entry is marked missing in some rows and otherwise reads once, few, many or a size class.

CDR3: CASSPYSNEKLFF
DNA: TGCGCCAGCAGCCCATACTCTAATGAAAAACTGTTTTTT
D: -
size: -
J: TRBJ1-4
V: TRBV4-1
length: 13

CDR3: CAWSRKGRPMVYEQFF
DNA: TGTGCCTGGAGCCGTAAGGGACGGCCAATGGTCTATGAGCAGTTCTTC
D: -
size: few
J: TRBJ2-1
V: TRBV30
length: 16

CDR3: CASSQAWAGGQETQYF
DNA: TGCGCCAGCAGCCAAGCCTGGGCCGGGGGCCAAGAGACCCAGTACTTC
D: -
size: -
J: TRBJ2-5
V: TRBV4-1
length: 16

CDR3: CASSPKGTTQETQYF
DNA: TGCGCCAGCAGTCCGAAAGGGACTACACAAGAGACCCAGTACTTC
D: TRBD2
size: -
J: TRBJ2-5
V: TRBV23-1
length: 15

CDR3: CSVALRRGGYEQYF
DNA: TGCAGCGTTGCCCTCCGGCGTGGCGGTTACGAGCAGTACTTC
D: -
size: -
J: TRBJ2-7
V: TRBV29-1
length: 14

CDR3: CASSDGFGRTTEAFF
DNA: TGTGCCAGCAGTGATGGCTTTGGAAGGACCACTGAAGCTTTCTTT
D: -
size: -
J: TRBJ1-1
V: TRBV25-1
length: 15

CDR3: CASSFAGVNTGELFF
DNA: TGTGCCAGCAGCTTTGCAGGGGTTAACACCGGGGAGCTGTTTTTT
D: -
size: -
J: TRBJ2-2
V: TRBV5-6
length: 15

CDR3: CASSAPSSGANVLTF
DNA: TGTGCCAGCAGCGCGCCCAGCTCTGGGGCCAACGTCCTGACTTTC
D: -
size: -
J: TRBJ2-6
V: TRBV7-9
length: 15

CDR3: CASTRGGYEQYF
DNA: TGTGCCAGCACCCGGGGGGGCTACGAGCAGTACTTC
D: TRBD2
size: -
J: TRBJ2-7
V: TRBV6-6
length: 12

CDR3: CSAGDLANYGYTF
DNA: TGCAGCGCAGGAGACCTAGCTAACTATGGCTACACCTTC
D: -
size: -
J: TRBJ1-2
V: TRBV29-1
length: 13

CDR3: CAISESRGAGGYTF
DNA: TGTGCCATCAGTGAGTCGAGGGGGGCCGGTGGCTACACCTTC
D: -
size: -
J: TRBJ1-2
V: TRBV10-3
length: 14

CDR3: CASSLSGVETEAFF
DNA: TGTGCCAGCAGCTTATCCGGGGTTGAGACTGAAGCTTTCTTT
D: -
size: -
J: TRBJ1-1
V: TRBV7-3
length: 14

CDR3: CASSRRLAGGPEVRNIQYF
DNA: TGTGCCAGCAGCCGCAGACTAGCGGGGGGGCCGGAGGTGAGGAACATTCAGTACTTC
D: TRBD2
size: -
J: TRBJ2-4
V: TRBV13
length: 19

CDR3: CASSARRAYEQYF
DNA: TGCGCCAGCAGCGCCCGGAGGGCCTACGAGCAGTACTTC
D: -
size: few
J: TRBJ2-7
V: TRBV5-1
length: 13

CDR3: CSVEFGSGTYEQYF
DNA: TGCAGCGTTGAATTCGGCAGTGGGACCTACGAGCAGTACTTC
D: -
size: -
J: TRBJ2-7
V: TRBV29-1
length: 14

CDR3: CASSPVPSNQPQHF
DNA: TGCGCCAGCAGCCCCGTGCCGAGCAATCAGCCCCAGCATTTT
D: -
size: -
J: TRBJ1-5
V: TRBV5-1
length: 14

CDR3: CASKGVKTGQETQYF
DNA: TGTGCCAGCAAGGGGGTTAAGACAGGTCAAGAGACCCAGTACTTC
D: -
size: few
J: TRBJ2-5
V: TRBV27
length: 15

CDR3: CASTTQRGGSSFYEQYF
DNA: TGTGCCAGCACCACCCAACGCGGGGGGTCTTCTTTTTACGAGCAGTACTTC
D: TRBD2
size: -
J: TRBJ2-7
V: TRBV11-2
length: 17

CDR3: CASRGPLYGYTF
DNA: TGTGCCAGCAGGGGGCCCTTATATGGCTACACCTTC
D: -
size: -
J: TRBJ1-2
V: TRBV11-2
length: 12

CDR3: CAWSGGIANTEAFF
DNA: TGTGCCTGGAGCGGGGGTATTGCGAACACTGAAGCTTTCTTT
D: -
size: -
J: TRBJ1-1
V: TRBV30
length: 14

CDR3: CASSQLGGLDTQYF
DNA: TGTGCCAGCAGCCAGCTTGGTGGTCTTGATACGCAGTATTTT
D: -
size: -
J: TRBJ2-3
V: TRBV14
length: 14

CDR3: CASSEAARSGHEQFF
DNA: TGTGCCAGCAGTGAAGCGGCTAGAAGTGGCCACGAGCAGTTCTTC
D: -
size: -
J: TRBJ2-1
V: TRBV2
length: 15

CDR3: CASSPTALYSGANVLTF
DNA: TGTGCCAGCTCACCCACAGCCCTTTATTCTGGGGCCAACGTCCTGACTTTC
D: -
size: -
J: TRBJ2-6
V: TRBV18
length: 17

CDR3: CASKGVGQPQHF
DNA: TGTGCCAGCAAGGGGGTGGGTCAGCCCCAGCATTTT
D: -
size: -
J: TRBJ1-5
V: TRBV30
length: 12

CDR3: CASSRGDEETQYF
DNA: TGTGCCAGCTCACGAGGGGATGAAGAGACCCAGTACTTC
D: -
size: -
J: TRBJ2-5
V: TRBV9
length: 13

CDR3: CASSLDWDTQYF
DNA: TGTGCCAGCAGCTTGGATTGGGATACGCAGTATTTT
D: -
size: few
J: TRBJ2-3
V: TRBV5-4
length: 12

CDR3: CASTNAIGAGGEQYF
DNA: TGCGCCAGCACTAACGCAATAGGGGCGGGAGGCGAGCAGTACTTC
D: TRBD2
size: -
J: TRBJ2-7
V: TRBV5-1
length: 15

CDR3: CATSRDREGGYTF
DNA: TGTGCCACCAGCAGGGACAGGGAGGGTGGCTACACCTTC
D: TRBD1
size: -
J: TRBJ1-2
V: TRBV15
length: 13

CDR3: CASSQDTGLAGVFTDTQYF
DNA: TGTGCCAGCAGCCAAGATACCGGACTAGCGGGGGTGTTCACAGATACGCAGTATTTT
D: TRBD2
size: -
J: TRBJ2-3
V: TRBV4-2
length: 19

CDR3: CASSLGTGDNGYTF
DNA: TGTGCCAGCAGCTTAGGGACAGGGGATAATGGCTACACCTTC
D: TRBD1
size: -
J: TRBJ1-2
V: TRBV7-2
length: 14

CDR3: CAWTPQGAHTEAFF
DNA: TGTGCCTGGACCCCCCAGGGGGCACACACTGAAGCTTTCTTT
D: TRBD1
size: once
J: TRBJ1-1
V: TRBV30
length: 14

CDR3: CASSFEGGTQYF
DNA: TGTGCTAGCAGCTTTGAGGGGGGGACCCAGTACTTC
D: -
size: few
J: TRBJ2-5
V: TRBV7-7
length: 12

CDR3: CASSSRQFQETQYF
DNA: TGTGCCAGCAGTTCGCGACAGTTCCAAGAGACCCAGTACTTC
D: -
size: -
J: TRBJ2-5
V: TRBV6-5
length: 14

CDR3: CASRRRSSYNSPLHF
DNA: TGTGCCAGCAGACGAAGGAGCTCCTATAATTCACCCCTCCACTTT
D: -
size: -
J: TRBJ1-6
V: TRBV11-3
length: 15

CDR3: CSVAQGGLGADTQYF
DNA: TGCAGCGTTGCGCAGGGTGGGCTTGGCGCAGATACGCAGTATTTT
D: -
size: -
J: TRBJ2-3
V: TRBV29-1
length: 15

CDR3: CASSEEPAGHEPTNTGELFF
DNA: TGTGCCAGCAGTGAAGAACCCGCCGGACACGAACCTACGAACACCGGGGAGCTGTTTTTT
D: -
size: -
J: TRBJ2-2
V: TRBV6-1
length: 20

CDR3: CASSLGGGLYEQYF
DNA: TGCGCCAGCAGCTTGGGAGGGGGACTTTACGAGCAGTACTTC
D: -
size: once
J: TRBJ2-7
V: TRBV5-1
length: 14

CDR3: CASRADPWAYEQYF
DNA: TGTGCCAGCAGAGCGGACCCATGGGCCTACGAGCAGTACTTC
D: -
size: -
J: TRBJ2-7
V: TRBV7-2
length: 14

CDR3: CASSYFRGAGEKLFF
DNA: TGTGCCAGCAGTTATTTCAGGGGGGCCGGTGAAAAACTGTTTTTT
D: TRBD1
size: once
J: TRBJ1-4
V: TRBV6-5
length: 15

CDR3: CASSVNIGTGELFF
DNA: TGTGCCAGCAGTGTTAATATCGGCACCGGGGAGCTGTTTTTT
D: -
size: -
J: TRBJ2-2
V: TRBV2
length: 14

CDR3: CASSQPQGGTEAFF
DNA: TGTGCCAGCAGCCAGCCTCAGGGGGGCACTGAAGCTTTCTTT
D: TRBD1
size: -
J: TRBJ1-1
V: TRBV14
length: 14

CDR3: CASSLQGAETQYF
DNA: TGTGCTAGCAGCTTACAAGGAGCAGAGACCCAGTACTTC
D: -
size: -
J: TRBJ2-5
V: TRBV7-7
length: 13

CDR3: CASSLSTSGVTQYF
DNA: TGTGCCAGCAGCTTATCAACTAGCGGGGTGACCCAGTACTTC
D: TRBD2
size: -
J: TRBJ2-5
V: TRBV7-2
length: 14

CDR3: CATSPGTGTGSSPLHF
DNA: TGTGCCACCAGCCCTGGTACCGGGACAGGGAGTTCACCCCTCCACTTT
D: TRBD1
size: -
J: TRBJ1-6
V: TRBV15
length: 16

CDR3: CASTADFLQPQHF
DNA: TGTGCCAGTACGGCGGACTTTCTTCAGCCCCAGCATTTT
D: -
size: -
J: TRBJ1-5
V: TRBV19
length: 13

CDR3: CASSVSSGSSYEQYF
DNA: TGTGCCAGCAGCGTATCCAGCGGGAGCTCCTACGAGCAGTACTTC
D: TRBD2
size: -
J: TRBJ2-7
V: TRBV9
length: 15

CDR3: CASSPPWPTIDTEAFF
DNA: TGTGCCAGCAGCCCCCCATGGCCTACGATCGACACTGAAGCTTTCTTT
D: -
size: -
J: TRBJ1-1
V: TRBV7-9
length: 16

CDR3: CASIGKQGAFNNEQFF
DNA: TGTGCCAGCATCGGAAAGCAGGGGGCGTTTAACAATGAGCAGTTCTTC
D: TRBD1
size: -
J: TRBJ2-1
V: TRBV5-6
length: 16

CDR3: CASSKLPGGNQPQHF
DNA: TGTGCCAGCTCCAAACTTCCTGGCGGCAATCAGCCCCAGCATTTT
D: -
size: -
J: TRBJ1-5
V: TRBV18
length: 15

CDR3: CASSPLLMNTEAFF
DNA: TGTGCCAGCTCACCACTCTTAATGAACACTGAAGCTTTCTTT
D: -
size: -
J: TRBJ1-1
V: TRBV18
length: 14

CDR3: CASSTRQGSYEQYF
DNA: TGTGCCAGCAGCACTCGACAGGGTTCCTACGAGCAGTACTTC
D: TRBD1
size: -
J: TRBJ2-7
V: TRBV5-4
length: 14